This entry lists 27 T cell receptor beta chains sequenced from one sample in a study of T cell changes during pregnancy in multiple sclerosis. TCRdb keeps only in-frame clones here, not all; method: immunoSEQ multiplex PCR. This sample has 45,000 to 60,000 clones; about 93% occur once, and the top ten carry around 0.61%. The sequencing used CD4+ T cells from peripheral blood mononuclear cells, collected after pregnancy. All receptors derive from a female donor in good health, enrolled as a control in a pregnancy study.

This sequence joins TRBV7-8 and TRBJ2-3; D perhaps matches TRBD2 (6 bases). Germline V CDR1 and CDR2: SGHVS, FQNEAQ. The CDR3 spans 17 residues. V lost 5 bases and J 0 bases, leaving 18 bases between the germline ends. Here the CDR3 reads CASSRNPTGTSTDTQYF. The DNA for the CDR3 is TGTGCCAGCAGCCGCAACCCCACCGGGACTAGCACAGATACGCAGTATTTT.

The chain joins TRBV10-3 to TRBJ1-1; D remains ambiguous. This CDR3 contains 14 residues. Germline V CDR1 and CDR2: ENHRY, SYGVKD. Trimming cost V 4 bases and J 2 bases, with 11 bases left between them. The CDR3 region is CAISARTGNTEAFF. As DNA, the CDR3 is TGTGCCATCAGTGCCAGGACGGGAAACACTGAAGCTTTCTTT.

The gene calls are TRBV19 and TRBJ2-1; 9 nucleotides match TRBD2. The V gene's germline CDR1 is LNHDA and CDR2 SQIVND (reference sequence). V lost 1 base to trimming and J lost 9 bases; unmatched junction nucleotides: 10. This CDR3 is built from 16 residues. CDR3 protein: CASSIGGAGGGSEQFF. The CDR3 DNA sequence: TGTGCCAGTAGTATAGGCGGCGCGGGGGGGGGTTCTGAGCAGTTCTTC.

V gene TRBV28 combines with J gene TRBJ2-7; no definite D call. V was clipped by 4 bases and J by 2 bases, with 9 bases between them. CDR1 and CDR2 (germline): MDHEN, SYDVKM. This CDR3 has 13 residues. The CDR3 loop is CASSSNSAYEQYF. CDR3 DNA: TGTGCCAGCAGTTCGAACAGTGCCTACGAGCAGTACTTC. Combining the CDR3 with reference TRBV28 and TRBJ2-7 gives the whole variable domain DVKVTQSSRYLVKRTGEKVFLECVQDMDHENMFWYRQDPGLGLRLIYFSYDVKMKEKGDIPEGYSVSREKKERFSLILESASTNQTSMYLCASSSNSAYEQYFGPGTRLTVT.

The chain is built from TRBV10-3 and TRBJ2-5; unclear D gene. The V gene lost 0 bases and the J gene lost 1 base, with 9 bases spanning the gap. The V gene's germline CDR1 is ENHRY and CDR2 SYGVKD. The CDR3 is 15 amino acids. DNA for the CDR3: TGTGCCATCAGTGAGTCAACGGTCGTCCAAGAGACCCAGTACTTC. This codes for CAISESTVVQETQYF.

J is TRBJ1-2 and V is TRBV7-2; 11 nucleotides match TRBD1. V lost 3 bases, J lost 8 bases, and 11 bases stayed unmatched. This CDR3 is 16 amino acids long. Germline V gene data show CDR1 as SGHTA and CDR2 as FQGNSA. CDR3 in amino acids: CASSFGTGGRNGGYTF. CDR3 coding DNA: TGTGCCAGCAGCTTTGGGACAGGGGGAAGGAACGGCGGCTACACCTTC.

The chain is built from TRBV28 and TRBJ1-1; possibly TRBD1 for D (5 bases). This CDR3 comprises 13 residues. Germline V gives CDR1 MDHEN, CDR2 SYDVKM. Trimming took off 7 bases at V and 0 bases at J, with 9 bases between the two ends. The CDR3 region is CASKTGMNTEAFF. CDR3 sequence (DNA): TGTGCCAGCAAAACAGGAATGAACACTGAAGCTTTCTTT.

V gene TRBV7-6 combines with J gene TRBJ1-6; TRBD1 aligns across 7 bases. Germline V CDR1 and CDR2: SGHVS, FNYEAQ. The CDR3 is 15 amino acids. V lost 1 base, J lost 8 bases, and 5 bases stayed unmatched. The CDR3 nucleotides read TGTGCCAGCAGCTTAGAGGGGACAGAGGATTCACCCCTCCACTTT. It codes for CASSLEGTEDSPLHF.

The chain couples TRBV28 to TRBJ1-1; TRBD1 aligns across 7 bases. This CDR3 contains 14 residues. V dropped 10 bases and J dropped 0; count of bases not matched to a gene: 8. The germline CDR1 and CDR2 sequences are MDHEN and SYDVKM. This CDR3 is CATDRDALNTEAFF. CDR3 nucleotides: TGTGCCACCGACAGGGATGCATTGAACACTGAAGCTTTCTTT. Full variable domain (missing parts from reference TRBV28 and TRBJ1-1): DVKVTQSSRYLVKRTGEKVFLECVQDMDHENMFWYRQDPGLGLRLIYFSYDVKMKEKGDIPEGYSVSREKKERFSLILESASTNQTSMYLCATDRDALNTEAFFGQGTRLTVV.

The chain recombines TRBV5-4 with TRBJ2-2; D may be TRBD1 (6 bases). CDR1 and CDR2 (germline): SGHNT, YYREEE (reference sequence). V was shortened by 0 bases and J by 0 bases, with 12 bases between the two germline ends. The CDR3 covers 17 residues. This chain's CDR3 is CASSLDLGTSNTGELFF. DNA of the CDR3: TGTGCCAGCAGCTTGGATCTGGGGACATCGAACACCGGGGAGCTGTTTTTT.

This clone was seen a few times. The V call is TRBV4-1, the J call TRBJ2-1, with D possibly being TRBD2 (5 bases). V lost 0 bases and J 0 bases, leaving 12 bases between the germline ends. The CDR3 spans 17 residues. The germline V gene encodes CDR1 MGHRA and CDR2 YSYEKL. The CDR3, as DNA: TGCGCCAGCAGCCAAGATCCCCGGGGTCACTCCTACAATGAGCAGTTCTTC. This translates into CASSQDPRGHSYNEQFF.

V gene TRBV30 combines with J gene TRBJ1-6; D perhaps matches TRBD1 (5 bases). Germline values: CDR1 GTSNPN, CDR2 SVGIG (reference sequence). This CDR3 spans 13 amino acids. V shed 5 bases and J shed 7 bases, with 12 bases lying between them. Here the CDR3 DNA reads TGTGCCTGGCAAGGACAACTAAATTCACCCCTCCACTTT. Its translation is CAWQGQLNSPLHF.

The CDR3 nucleotides read TGTGCCAGCAGCCAACAAAACCCAAAGGATACGCAGTATTTT. It is translated as CASSQQNPKDTQYF. V is TRBV7-8 and J is TRBJ2-3, with D hard to call. The CDR3 extends over 14 amino acids. Germline-derived CDR1 and CDR2 are SGHVS and FQNEAQ. Between the trimmed V and J ends, which lost 5 bases and 6 bases, there was a span of 15 bases. The full variable domain, rest sourced from reference TRBV7-8 and TRBJ2-3, is GAGVSQSPRYKVAKRGQDVALRCDPISGHVSLFWYQQALGQGPEFLTYFQNEAQLDKSGLPSDRFFAERPEGSVSTLKIQRTQQEDSAVYLCASSQQNPKDTQYFGPGTRLTVL.

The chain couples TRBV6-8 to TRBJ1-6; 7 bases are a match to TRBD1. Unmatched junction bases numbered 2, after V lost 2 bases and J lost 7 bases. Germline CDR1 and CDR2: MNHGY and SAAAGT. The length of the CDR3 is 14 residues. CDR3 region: CASSYGTENSPLHF. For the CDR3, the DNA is TGTGCCAGCAGTTACGGGACAGAGAATTCACCCCTCCACTTT.

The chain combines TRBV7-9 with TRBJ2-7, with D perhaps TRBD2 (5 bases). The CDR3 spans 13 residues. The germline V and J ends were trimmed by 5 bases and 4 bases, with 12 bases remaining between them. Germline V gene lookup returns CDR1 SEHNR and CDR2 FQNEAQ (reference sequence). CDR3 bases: TGTGCCAGCAGCCCAAGCGGACCTTACGAGCAGTACTTC. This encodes CASSPSGPYEQYF.

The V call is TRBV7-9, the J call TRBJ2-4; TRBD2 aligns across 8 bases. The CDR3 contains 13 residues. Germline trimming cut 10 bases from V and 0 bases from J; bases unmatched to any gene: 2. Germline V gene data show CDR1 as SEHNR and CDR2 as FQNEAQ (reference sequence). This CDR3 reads CATRGGAKNIQYF. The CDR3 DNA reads TGTGCCACCCGGGGGGGAGCCAAAAACATTCAGTACTTC.

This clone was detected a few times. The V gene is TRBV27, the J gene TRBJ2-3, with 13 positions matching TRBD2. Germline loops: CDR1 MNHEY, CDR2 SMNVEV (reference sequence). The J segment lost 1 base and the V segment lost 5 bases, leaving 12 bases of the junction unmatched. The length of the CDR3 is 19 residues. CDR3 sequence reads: CASSRTGTSGTRGTDTQYF. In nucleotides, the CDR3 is TGTGCCAGCAGTCGAACCGGGACTAGCGGGACCCGGGGCACAGATACGCAGTATTTT.

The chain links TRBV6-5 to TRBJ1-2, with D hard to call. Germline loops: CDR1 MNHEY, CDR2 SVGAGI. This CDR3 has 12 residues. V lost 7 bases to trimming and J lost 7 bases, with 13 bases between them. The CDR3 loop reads CASNPGKAGYTF. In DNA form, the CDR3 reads TGTGCCAGCAACCCGGGAAAAGCTGGCTACACCTTC.

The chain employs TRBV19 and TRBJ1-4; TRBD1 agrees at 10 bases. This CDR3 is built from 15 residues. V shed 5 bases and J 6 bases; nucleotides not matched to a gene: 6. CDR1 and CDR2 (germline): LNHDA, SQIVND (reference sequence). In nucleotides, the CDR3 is TGTGCCAGTAGTTCGACAGGGGGCGCGGATGAAAAACTGTTTTTT. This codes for CASSSTGGADEKLFF.

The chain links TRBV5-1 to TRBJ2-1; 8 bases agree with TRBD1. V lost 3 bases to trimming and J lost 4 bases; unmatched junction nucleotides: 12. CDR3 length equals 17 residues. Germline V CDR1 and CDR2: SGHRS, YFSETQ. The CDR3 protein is CASSSLWTGKGYNEQFF. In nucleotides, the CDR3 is TGCGCCAGCAGCTCCCTTTGGACAGGGAAGGGATACAATGAGCAGTTCTTC.

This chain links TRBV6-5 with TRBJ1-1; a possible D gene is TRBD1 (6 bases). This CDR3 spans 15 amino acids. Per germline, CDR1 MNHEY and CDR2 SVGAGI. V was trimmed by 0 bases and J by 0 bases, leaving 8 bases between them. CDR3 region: CASSYSGAMNTEAFF. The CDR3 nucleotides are TGTGCCAGCAGTTACTCGGGGGCAATGAACACTGAAGCTTTCTTT.

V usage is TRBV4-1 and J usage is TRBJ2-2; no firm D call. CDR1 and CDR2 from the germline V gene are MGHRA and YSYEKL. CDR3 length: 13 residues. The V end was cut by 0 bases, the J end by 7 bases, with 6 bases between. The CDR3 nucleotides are TGCGCCAGCAGCCAAGATCCGGGCGGGGAGCTGTTTTTT. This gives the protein CASSQDPGGELFF.

Here the CDR3 reads CASSAGGPADTQYF. CDR3 DNA: TGCGCCAGCAGCGCGGGGGGGCCCGCAGATACGCAGTATTTT. This sequence joins TRBV5-1 and TRBJ2-3, with 9 positions matching TRBD2. The germline gives CDR1 SGHRS, CDR2 YFSETQ. There are 14 residues in the CDR3. Losses at the gene ends were 4 bases for V and 4 bases for J; bases not matched to a gene: 4.

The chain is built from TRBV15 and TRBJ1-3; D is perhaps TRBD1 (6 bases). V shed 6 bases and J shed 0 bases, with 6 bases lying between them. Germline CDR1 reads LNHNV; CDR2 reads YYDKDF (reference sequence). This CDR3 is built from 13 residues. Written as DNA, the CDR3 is TGTGCCACCAGGGACAGCTCTGGAAACACCATATATTTT. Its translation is CATRDSSGNTIYF. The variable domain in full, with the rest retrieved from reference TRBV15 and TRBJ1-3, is DAMVIQNPRYQVTQFGKPVTLSCSQTLNHNVMYWYQQKSSQAPKLLFHYYDKDFNNEADTPDNFQSRRPNTSFCFLDIRSPGLGDTAMYLCATRDSSGNTIYFGEGSWLTVV.

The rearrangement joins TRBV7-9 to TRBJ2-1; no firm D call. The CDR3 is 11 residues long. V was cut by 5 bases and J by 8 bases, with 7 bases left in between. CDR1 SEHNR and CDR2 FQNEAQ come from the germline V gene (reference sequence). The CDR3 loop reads CASSRSYEQFF. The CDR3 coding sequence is TGTGCCAGCAGCAGAAGCTATGAGCAGTTCTTC.

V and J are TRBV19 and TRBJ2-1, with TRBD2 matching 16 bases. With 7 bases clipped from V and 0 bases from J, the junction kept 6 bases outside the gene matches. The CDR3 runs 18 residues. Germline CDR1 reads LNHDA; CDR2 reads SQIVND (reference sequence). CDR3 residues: CASIGTSGGGLSYNEQFF. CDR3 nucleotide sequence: TGTGCCAGTATTGGGACTAGCGGGGGGGGACTCTCCTACAATGAGCAGTTCTTC.

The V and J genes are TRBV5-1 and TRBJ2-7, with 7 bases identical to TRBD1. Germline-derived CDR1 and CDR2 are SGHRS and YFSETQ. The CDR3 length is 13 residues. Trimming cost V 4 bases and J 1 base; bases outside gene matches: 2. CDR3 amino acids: CASSRDRSYEQYF. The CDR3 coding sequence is TGCGCCAGCAGCCGGGACAGATCCTACGAGCAGTACTTC.